Shown below are 2 T cell receptor beta chains from a single sample sequenced in a study of T cell repertoires in cytomegalovirus infection. The antigens of these receptors remain unknown. TCRdb itself ran the reads through MiXCR, one entry per CDR3 protein. This sample carries 250,000 to 400,000 distinct CDR3 sequences, around 25% of them seen once, and the ten largest clones take less than 15%. This specimen consisted of cultured PBMCs, obtained from culture after CMV antigen stimulation. The source is a human donor in good health (CMV status not recorded). Some clones in this sample may be carry-over from other donors' samples.

For the CDR3, the DNA is TGTGCCAGCAGGGACGAATCACTAGCGGGAGGGCCGTTGCGTGGGATTGGGCAGTTCTTC. Protein: CASRDESLAGGPLRGIGQFF. This chain links TRBV6-2 or TRBV6-3 with TRBJ2-1; 13 bases match TRBD2. The CDR3 extends over 20 amino acids. Germline trimming cut 6 bases from V and 12 bases from J; bases unmatched to any gene: 26. Germline CDR1 MNHEY, CDR2 SVGEGT.

In this sample, this clonotype turned up many times. The chain employs TRBV7-6 and TRBJ2-1, with D perhaps TRBD2 (6 bases). V was shortened by 1 base and J by 7 bases, with 17 bases between the two germline ends. This CDR3 spans 16 amino acids. Germline loops: CDR1 SGHVS, CDR2 FNYEAQ. Here the CDR3 reads CASSLEAPVGRNEQFF. In DNA form, the CDR3 reads TGTGCCAGCAGCTTAGAAGCCCCTGTTGGGAGGAATGAGCAGTTCTTC. Supplemented by reference TRBV7-6 and TRBJ2-1, the full variable domain reads GAGVSQSPRYKVTKRGQDVALRCDPISGHVSLYWYRQALGQGPEFLTYFNYEAQQDKSGLPNDRFSAERPEGSISTLTIQRTEQRDSAMYRCASSLEAPVGRNEQFFGPGTRLTVL.